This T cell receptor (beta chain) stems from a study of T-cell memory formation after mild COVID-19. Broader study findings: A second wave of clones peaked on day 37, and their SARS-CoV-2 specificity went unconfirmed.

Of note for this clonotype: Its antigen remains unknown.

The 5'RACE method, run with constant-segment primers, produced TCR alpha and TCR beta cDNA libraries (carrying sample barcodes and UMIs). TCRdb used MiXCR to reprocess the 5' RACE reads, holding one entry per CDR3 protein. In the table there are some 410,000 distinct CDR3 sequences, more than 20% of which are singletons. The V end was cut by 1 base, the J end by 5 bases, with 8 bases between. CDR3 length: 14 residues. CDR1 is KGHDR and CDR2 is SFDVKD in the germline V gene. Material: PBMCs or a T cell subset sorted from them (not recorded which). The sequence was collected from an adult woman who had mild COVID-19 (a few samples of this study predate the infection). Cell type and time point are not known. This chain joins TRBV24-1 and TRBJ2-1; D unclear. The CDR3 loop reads CATSDLKPHNEQFF. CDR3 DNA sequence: TGTGCCACCAGTGATTTAAAGCCCCACAATGAGCAGTTCTTC.